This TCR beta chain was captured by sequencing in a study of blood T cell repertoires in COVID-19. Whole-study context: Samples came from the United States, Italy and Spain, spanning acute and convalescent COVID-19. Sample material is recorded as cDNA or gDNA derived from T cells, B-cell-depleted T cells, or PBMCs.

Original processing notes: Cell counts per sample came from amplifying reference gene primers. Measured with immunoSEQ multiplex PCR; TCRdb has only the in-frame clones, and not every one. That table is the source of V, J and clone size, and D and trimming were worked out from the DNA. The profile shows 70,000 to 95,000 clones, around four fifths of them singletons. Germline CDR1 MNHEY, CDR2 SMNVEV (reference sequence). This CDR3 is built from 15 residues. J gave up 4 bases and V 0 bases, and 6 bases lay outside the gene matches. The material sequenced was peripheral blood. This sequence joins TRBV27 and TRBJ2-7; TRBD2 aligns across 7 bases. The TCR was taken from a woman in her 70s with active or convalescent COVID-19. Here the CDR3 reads CASSLSHPGGYEQYF. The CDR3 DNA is TGTGCCAGCAGTTTATCCCACCCGGGGGGTTACGAGCAGTACTTC.